The entry below describes one T cell receptor beta chain. Original methodology: Reference gene primers were amplified, and this amplification served to estimate nucleated cell counts. Only in-frame clones appear in the TCRdb table, and some are missing; sequencing was by immunoSEQ multiplex PCR. V and J calls and clone size follow that table, whereas D and trimming were derived from the DNA. The sample carries some 200,000 clones, roughly 84% recorded once. The sample belongs to a study of blood T cell repertoires in COVID-19. Study overall: Specimens from acute and convalescent COVID-19 originated in the United States, Italy and Spain. Nucleic acid was either cDNA or gDNA, and it came from T cells, B-cell-depleted T cells, or PBMCs.

Germline V gene data show CDR1 as SGHTS and CDR2 as YDEGEE. The CDR3 is made up of 15 amino acids. With 4 bases clipped from V and 5 bases from J, the junction kept 5 bases outside the gene matches. The sequenced material came from peripheral blood. The origin of this receptor is a woman aged 60 to 75 who had recovered from COVID-19. V gene TRBV5-8 combines with J gene TRBJ2-5, with 13 bases lining up with TRBD2. The CDR3 loop reads CASSPGTSGEETQYF. Here the CDR3 DNA reads TGTGCCAGCAGCCCCGGGACTAGCGGGGAGGAGACCCAGTACTTC.